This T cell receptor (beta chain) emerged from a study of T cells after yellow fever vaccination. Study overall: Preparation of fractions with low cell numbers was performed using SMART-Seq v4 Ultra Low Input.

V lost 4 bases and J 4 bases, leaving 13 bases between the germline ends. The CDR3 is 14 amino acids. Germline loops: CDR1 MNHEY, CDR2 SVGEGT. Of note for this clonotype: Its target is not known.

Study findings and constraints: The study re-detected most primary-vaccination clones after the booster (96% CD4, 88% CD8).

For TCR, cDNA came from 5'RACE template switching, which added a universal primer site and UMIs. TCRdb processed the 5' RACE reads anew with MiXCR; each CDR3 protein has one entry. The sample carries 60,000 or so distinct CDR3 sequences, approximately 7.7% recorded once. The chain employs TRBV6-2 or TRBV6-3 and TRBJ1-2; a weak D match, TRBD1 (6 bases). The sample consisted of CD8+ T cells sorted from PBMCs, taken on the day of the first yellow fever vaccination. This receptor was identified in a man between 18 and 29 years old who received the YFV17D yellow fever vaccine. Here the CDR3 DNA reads TGTGCCAGCAGTTTAACGGGGGCCATCTATGGCTACACCTTC. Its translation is CASSLTGAIYGYTF.